The clone carrying this TCR beta chain is termed medium-sized. TCRdb called clones again from the PCR reads with MiXCR. Here the sample spans tens of thousands of clones, less than 20% being singletons. Every patient was untreated before thyroid surgery. This record belongs to a study of metastatic and nonmetastatic thyroid tumors. The receptor was isolated from a female donor with papillary thyroid cancer or a benign thyroid nodule (not recorded which). Some clones in this sample may be carry-over from other donors' samples. Sequencing was done on a sample of blood.

As DNA, the CDR3 is TGTGCCAGCAGTCGTAGGACTGAAGCTTTCTTT. Translation gives CASSRRTEAFF. The genes are TRBV6-1 and TRBJ1-1; D is unresolved. Between the trimmed V and J ends, which lost 5 bases and 5 bases, there was a span of 6 bases. The CDR3 is 11 residues long. Germline V CDR1 and CDR2: MNHNS, SASEGT.